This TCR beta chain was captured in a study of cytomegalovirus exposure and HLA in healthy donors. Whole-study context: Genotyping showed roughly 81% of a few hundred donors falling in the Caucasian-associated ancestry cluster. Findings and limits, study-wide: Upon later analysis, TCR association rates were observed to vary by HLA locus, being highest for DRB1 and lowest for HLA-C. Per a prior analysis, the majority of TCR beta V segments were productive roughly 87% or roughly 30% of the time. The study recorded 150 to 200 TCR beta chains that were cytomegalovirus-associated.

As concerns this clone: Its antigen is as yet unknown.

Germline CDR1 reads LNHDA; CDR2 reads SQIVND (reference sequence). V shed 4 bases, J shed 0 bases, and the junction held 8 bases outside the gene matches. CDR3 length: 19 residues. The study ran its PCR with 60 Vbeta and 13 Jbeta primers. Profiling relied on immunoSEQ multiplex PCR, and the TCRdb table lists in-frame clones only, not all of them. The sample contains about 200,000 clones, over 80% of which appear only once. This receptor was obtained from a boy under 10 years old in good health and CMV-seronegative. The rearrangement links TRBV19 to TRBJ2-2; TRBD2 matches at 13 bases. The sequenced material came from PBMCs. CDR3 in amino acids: CASSTLAGGPYTNTGELFF. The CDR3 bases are TGTGCCAGTAGTACACTAGCGGGGGGGCCCTACACGAACACCGGGGAGCTGTTTTTT.